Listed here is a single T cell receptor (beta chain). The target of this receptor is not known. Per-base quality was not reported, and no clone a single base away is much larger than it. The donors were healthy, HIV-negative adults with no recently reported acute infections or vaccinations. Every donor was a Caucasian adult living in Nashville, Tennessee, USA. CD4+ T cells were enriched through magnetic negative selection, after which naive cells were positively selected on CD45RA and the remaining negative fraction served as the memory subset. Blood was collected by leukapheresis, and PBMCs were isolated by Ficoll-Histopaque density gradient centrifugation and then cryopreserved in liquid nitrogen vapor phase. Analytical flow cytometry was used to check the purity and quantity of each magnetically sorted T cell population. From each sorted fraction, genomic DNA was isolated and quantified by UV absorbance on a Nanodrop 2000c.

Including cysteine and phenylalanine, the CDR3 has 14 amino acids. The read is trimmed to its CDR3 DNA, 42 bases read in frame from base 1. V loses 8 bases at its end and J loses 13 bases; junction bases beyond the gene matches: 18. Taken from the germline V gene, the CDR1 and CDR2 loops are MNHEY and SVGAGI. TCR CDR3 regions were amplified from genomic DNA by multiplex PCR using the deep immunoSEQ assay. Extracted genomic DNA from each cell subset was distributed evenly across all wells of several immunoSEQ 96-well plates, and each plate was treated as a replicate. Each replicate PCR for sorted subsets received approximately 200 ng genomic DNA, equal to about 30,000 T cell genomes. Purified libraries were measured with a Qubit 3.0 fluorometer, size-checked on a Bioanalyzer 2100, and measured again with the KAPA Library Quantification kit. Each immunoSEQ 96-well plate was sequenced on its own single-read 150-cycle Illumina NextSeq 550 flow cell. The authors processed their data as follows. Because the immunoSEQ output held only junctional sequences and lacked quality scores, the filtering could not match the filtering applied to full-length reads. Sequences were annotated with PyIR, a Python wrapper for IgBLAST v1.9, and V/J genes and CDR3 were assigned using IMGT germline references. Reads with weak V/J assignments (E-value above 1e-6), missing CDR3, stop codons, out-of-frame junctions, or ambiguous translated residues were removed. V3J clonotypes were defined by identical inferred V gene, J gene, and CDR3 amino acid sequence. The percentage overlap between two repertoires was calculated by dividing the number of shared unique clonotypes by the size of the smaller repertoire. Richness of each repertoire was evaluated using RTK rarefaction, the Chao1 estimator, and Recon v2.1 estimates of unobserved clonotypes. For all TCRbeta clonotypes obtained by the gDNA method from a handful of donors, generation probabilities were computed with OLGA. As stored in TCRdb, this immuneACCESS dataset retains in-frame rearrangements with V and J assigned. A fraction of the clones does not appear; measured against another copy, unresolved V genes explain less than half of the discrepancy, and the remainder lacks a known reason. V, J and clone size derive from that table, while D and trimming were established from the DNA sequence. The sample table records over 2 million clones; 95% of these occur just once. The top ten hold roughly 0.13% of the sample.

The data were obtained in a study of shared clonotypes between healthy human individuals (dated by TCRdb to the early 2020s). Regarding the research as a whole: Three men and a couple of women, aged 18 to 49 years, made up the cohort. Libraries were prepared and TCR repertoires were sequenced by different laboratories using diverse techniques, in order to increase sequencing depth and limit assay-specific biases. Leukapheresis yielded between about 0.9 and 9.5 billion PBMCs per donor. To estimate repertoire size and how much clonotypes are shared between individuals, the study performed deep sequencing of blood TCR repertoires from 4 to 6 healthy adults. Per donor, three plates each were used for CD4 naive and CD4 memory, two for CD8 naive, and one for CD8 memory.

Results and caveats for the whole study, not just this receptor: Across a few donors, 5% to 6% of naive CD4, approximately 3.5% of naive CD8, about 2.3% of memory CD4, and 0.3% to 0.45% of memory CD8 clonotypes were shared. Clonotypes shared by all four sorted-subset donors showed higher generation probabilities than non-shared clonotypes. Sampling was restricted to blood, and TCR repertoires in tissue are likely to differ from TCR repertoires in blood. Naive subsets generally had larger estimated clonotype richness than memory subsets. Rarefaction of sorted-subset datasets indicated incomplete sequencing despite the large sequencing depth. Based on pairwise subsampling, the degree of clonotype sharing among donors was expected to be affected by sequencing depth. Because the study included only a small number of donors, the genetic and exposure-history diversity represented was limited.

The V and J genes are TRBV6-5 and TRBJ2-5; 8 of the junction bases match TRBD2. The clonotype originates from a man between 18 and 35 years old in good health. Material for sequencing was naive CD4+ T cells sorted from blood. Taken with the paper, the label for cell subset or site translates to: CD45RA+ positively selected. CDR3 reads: CASRGSGVSATGYF. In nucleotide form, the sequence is TGTGCCAGCCGTGGTAGCGGGGTCTCAGCGACCGGGTACTTC.